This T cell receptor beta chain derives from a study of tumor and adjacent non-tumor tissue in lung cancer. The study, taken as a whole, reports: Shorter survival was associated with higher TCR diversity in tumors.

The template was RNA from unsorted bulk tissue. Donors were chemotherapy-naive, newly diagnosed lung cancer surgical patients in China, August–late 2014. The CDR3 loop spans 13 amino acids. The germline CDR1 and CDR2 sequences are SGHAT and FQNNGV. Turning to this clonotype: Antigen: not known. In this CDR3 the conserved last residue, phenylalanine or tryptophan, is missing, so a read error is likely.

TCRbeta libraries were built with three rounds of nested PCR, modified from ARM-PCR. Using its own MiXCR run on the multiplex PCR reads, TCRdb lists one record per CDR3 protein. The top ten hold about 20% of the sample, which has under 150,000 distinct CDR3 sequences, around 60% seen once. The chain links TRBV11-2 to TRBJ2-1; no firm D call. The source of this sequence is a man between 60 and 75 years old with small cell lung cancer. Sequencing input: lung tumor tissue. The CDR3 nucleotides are TGTGCCAGCAGCTTTACCTTTAACAACGAGCAGTTCTCC. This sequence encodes CASSFTFNNEQFS.